The source of this TCR beta chain is a study of shared clonotypes between healthy human individuals. Trimming at V came to 2 bases and at J to 1 base, leaving 4 bases not matched to a gene. Germline assignment: CDR1 SGHTA and CDR2 FQGNSA. CDR3 length: 16 residues. Assay used: immunoSEQ multiplex PCR; TCRdb lists only in-frame clones, some missing. The profile covers about 2 million clones, with about 94% appearing a single time and 0.95% to 1.5% taken by the ten largest. CD45RO-negative cells were positively selected for CCR7, leaving out terminally differentiated effector memory CD45RA+ cells. Donors, healthy HIV-negative adults, lacked recent acute infections or vaccinations. Study results and caveats: The four-donor shared clonotypes exceeded non-shared clonotypes in generation probability, with non-shared ones scoring lower. Several donors held about 5% of naive CD4 clonotypes in common. In general, naive subsets displayed greater estimated richness than memory subsets did.

A word on this clone: What it binds is unknown.

The sequenced sample consisted of naive CD8+ T cells sorted from blood. This chain links TRBV7-2 with TRBJ2-3; the match to TRBD2 covers 9 bases. This sequence was found in a man aged 18-30 years in good health. The CDR3 sequence is CASSLRVAGGTDTQYF. Here the CDR3 DNA reads TGTGCCAGCAGCTTAAGGGTAGCGGGGGGCACAGATACGCAGTATTTT.